The 15 T cell receptor beta chains listed next were all sequenced from one sample in a study of CD8 T cells in ankylosing spondylitis. MiXCR was run by TCRdb on the 5' RACE reads, yielding one entry per CDR3 protein. The sample includes 300,000 to 400,000 distinct CDR3 sequences, about 9.9% of them seen just once. Sequenced: blood, either unsorted or a sorted T cell fraction (not recorded which). The origin of the receptors is a female donor with ankylosing spondylitis or in good health (not recorded which).

This clonotype was counted ten times or more. The V call is TRBV5-1, the J call TRBJ2-1; 8 nucleotides match TRBD2. With 0 bases clipped from V and 8 bases from J, the junction kept 7 bases outside the gene matches. The CDR3 extends over 15 amino acids. Germline-derived CDR1 and CDR2 are SGHRS and YFSETQ. CDR3 DNA sequence: TGCGCCAGCAGCTTGGACGGACTAGCTAGCGATGAGCAGTTCTTC. It yields the protein CASSLDGLASDEQFF.

The chain couples TRBV4-3 to TRBJ2-1; 10 nucleotides match TRBD2. J gave up 7 bases and V 3 bases, and 9 bases lay outside the gene matches. Germline V gene sequence: CDR1 LGHNA, CDR2 YSLEER. The CDR3 is 16 amino acids. The chain's CDR3 is CASSHQSGRAGNEQFF. The CDR3 region has the DNA TGCGCCAGCAGCCATCAAAGCGGGAGGGCCGGAAATGAGCAGTTCTTC.

This clonotype appeared many times. The rearrangement uses TRBV20-1 and TRBJ1-5, with a tentative D call TRBD1 (6 bases). The V and J ends lost 1 base and 0 bases respectively, with 22 bases between them. The germline gives CDR1 DFQATT, CDR2 SNEGSKA (reference sequence). The CDR3 has 19 amino acids. CDR3 DNA sequence: TGCAGTGCTAGAGTTGCGGGGGCGGGAGTTTCGGGTAGCAATCAGCCCCAGCATTTT. It codes for CSARVAGAGVSGSNQPQHF.

This clonotype was observed a handful of times. CDR3 sequence (DNA): TGTGCCAGCTCCTACGGACTAGATAAGACCCAGTACTTC. Translated, it gives CASSYGLDKTQYF. This chain connects TRBV2 to TRBJ2-5; the match to TRBD2 covers 7 bases. Germline CDR1 and CDR2: SNHLY and FYNNEI. The V and J ends lost 8 bases and 6 bases, in that order; junction bases with no gene match: 9. CDR3 length: 13 residues.

This clonotype was picked up many times. CDR3 sequence: CATNGQGMHSPLHF. The CDR3 region has the DNA TGTGCCACTAATGGGCAGGGGATGCATTCACCCCTCCACTTT. V usage is TRBV12-3 or TRBV12-4 and J usage is TRBJ1-6; a weak D match, TRBD1 (6 bases). Deletions cut 10 bases from V and 8 bases from J, with 18 bases between. The CDR3 extends over 14 amino acids.

In its sample, this clonotype was seen many times. The J gene is TRBJ1-1, the V gene TRBV10-3; D unresolved. Germline-derived CDR1 and CDR2 are ENHRY and SYGVKD. The CDR3 has 14 residues. Trimming cost V 3 bases and J 11 bases, with 19 bases left between them. The CDR3 is CAISDEVRNPGAFF. Written as DNA, the CDR3 is TGTGCCATCAGTGATGAGGTGAGGAACCCGGGGGCTTTCTTT.

The J gene is TRBJ2-7, the V gene TRBV11-2, with 7 bases that match TRBD1. CDR3 length: 15 amino acids. Germline CDR1 reads SGHAT; CDR2 reads FQNNGV. J lost 0 bases, V lost 5 bases, and 7 bases had no gene match. The CDR3 nucleotides are TGTGCCAGCAGCAAATACAGGGGCTTCTCCTACGAGCAGTACTTC. This translates into CASSKYRGFSYEQYF.

The chain uses TRBV25-1 and TRBJ2-7; TRBD2 matches 7 bases. The CDR3 sequence is 13 residues long. V trimming: 3 bases; J trimming: 5 bases; junction bases outside the gene matches: 4. Germline CDR1 MGHDK, CDR2 SYGVNS. The CDR3 loop is CASSEGGEDEQYF. In nucleotides, the CDR3 is TGTGCCAGCAGTGAGGGGGGGGAGGACGAGCAGTACTTC.

This clonotype was counted many times. The chain recombines TRBV5-5 with TRBJ2-3; D is perhaps TRBD2 (6 bases). The CDR3 is 14 amino acids. Per the germline V gene, CDR1 is SGHKS and CDR2 is YYEKEE (reference sequence). Trimming shortened V by 4 bases and J by 6 bases, and 15 bases separated the two germline ends. In nucleotides, the CDR3 is TGTGCCAGCAGCCCGGGACTTCCTCCGGATACGCAGTATTTT. It specifies CASSPGLPPDTQYF.

This clonotype was counted many times. CDR3 sequence (DNA): TGCAGTGCCCCCTCGACACGGAACACCGGGGAGCTGTTTTTT. Translated: CSAPSTRNTGELFF. This rearrangement joins TRBV20-1 to TRBJ2-2, with no clear D. The CDR3 runs to 14 residues. V lost 6 bases, J lost 1 base, and 12 bases lay in between. Germline lookup yields CDR1 DFQATT and CDR2 SNEGSKA (reference sequence).

This clonotype was observed many times. The J gene is TRBJ2-3, the V gene TRBV6-2 or TRBV6-3; possibly TRBD2 for D (5 bases). V was clipped by 0 bases and J by 1 base, with 8 bases between them. Germline CDR1 MNHEY, CDR2 SVGEGT. CDR3 size: 15 residues. In DNA, the CDR3 is TGTGCCAGCAGTTACTCGGGTAGCGGCACAGATACGCAGTATTTT. This gives the protein CASSYSGSGTDTQYF.

Many counts were recorded for this clonotype. This sequence joins TRBV6-1 and TRBJ1-6, with 8 positions matching TRBD1. The trim removed 6 bases at V and 7 bases at J, leaving 2 bases unmatched. Germline assignment: CDR1 MNHNS and CDR2 SASEGT. The CDR3 is 13 amino acids. CDR3 region: CASRDRANSPLHF. The CDR3 DNA is TGTGCCAGCAGGGACAGGGCCAATTCACCCCTCCACTTT.

This clonotype was detected only a few times. This chain connects TRBV7-9 to TRBJ1-2; D not resolved. The germline CDR1 and CDR2 sequences are SEHNR and FQNEAQ (reference sequence). CDR3 length: 14 amino acids. With 3 bases removed from V and 6 bases from J, the gap between germline ends came to 14 bases. The CDR3, as DNA: TGTGCCAGCAGCTTGGACTGGGGAGATGATGGCTACACCTTC. It is translated as CASSLDWGDDGYTF.

The chain recombines TRBV20-1 with TRBJ1-4; 8 bases line up with TRBD1. After removal of 1 base from V and 7 bases from J, the junction contained 14 bases not matched to a gene. This CDR3 has 17 amino acids. In germline, CDR1 is DFQATT, CDR2 SNEGSKA (reference sequence). This chain's CDR3 is CSARAGQGALISEKLFF. The CDR3 DNA reads as TGCAGTGCTAGAGCGGGGCAGGGGGCGCTTATTAGTGAAAAACTGTTTTTT.

At least ten counts were recorded for this clonotype. The chain recombines TRBV28 with TRBJ2-7, with D unclear. This CDR3 comprises 11 residues. V was pared by 6 bases and J by 0 bases, with 3 bases between. The germline gives CDR1 MDHEN, CDR2 SYDVKM. The CDR3 coding sequence is TGTGCCAGCAGCATCTCCTACGAGCAGTACTTC. Protein sequence: CASSISYEQYF. The full variable domain, completed using reference TRBV28 and TRBJ2-7, is DVKVTQSSRYLVKRTGEKVFLECVQDMDHENMFWYRQDPGLGLRLIYFSYDVKMKEKGDIPEGYSVSREKKERFSLILESASTNQTSMYLCASSISYEQYFGPGTRLTVT.